This TCR beta chain emerged from a study of tumor-infiltrating lymphocytes in primary liver carcinoma. Points on this clonotype: Its specificity is unknown.

Priming with a constant-region primer yielded TCR beta cDNA from roughly 490 ng total RNA. It was through three nested multiplex PCR rounds of slightly modified ARM-PCR that TCR beta libraries arose. The first two PCR rounds used TRBV1-TRBV30 primers with a Cbeta primer, 9 to 10 cycles each. TCRdb used MiXCR to reprocess the multiplex PCR reads, holding one entry per CDR3 protein. This table holds 120,000 or so distinct CDR3 sequences, around two thirds found once. Findings of the study overall: Detection in all five tumor regions applied to only about 7-24% of top clones.

The approximately 17-32 mg bulk tissue piece was not sorted before simultaneous RNA and DNA extraction. Trimming took off 2 bases at V and 0 bases at J, with 7 bases between the two ends. Germline assignment: CDR1 SGHAT and CDR2 FQNNGV. The CDR3 extends over 15 amino acids. The V gene is TRBV11-2, the J gene TRBJ2-2; TRBD1 is a possible D gene (5 bases). This clonotype was sampled from a woman between 55 and 75 years old with primary liver carcinoma and hepatitis B virus infection. The sample consisted of liver tumor tissue from sampling region 1. Specified subset: tumor region T1, superior pole. CDR3 DNA sequence: TGTGCCAGCAGCTTATCAGGGCCGAACACCGGGGAGCTGTTTTTT. Protein: CASSLSGPNTGELFF.